The next 15 T cell receptor beta chains were all read from a single sample in a study of shared clonotypes between healthy human individuals. This table comes from immunoSEQ multiplex PCR, and its TCRdb copy is limited to in-frame clones, with some not included. The sample lists roughly 1,500,000 clones, 98% occurring once. Source material: naive CD4+ T cells sorted from blood. This sample's subset: CD45RA+ positively selected. Every receptor here comes from a young man in good health.

The chain links TRBV4-2 to TRBJ1-4, with D perhaps TRBD1 (5 bases). This CDR3 is built from 16 residues. Germline values: CDR1 LGHNA, CDR2 YNFKEQ. The V end lost 3 bases, the J end lost 3 bases, and 14 bases lay between the germline ends. The CDR3 DNA reads TGTGCCAGCAGCCAGGGGGTTCAGGGACCTAATGAAAAACTGTTTTTT. Protein product: CASSQGVQGPNEKLFF.

This chain joins TRBV6-1 and TRBJ1-4; the D gene is possibly TRBD1 (5 bases). Deletions cut 0 bases from V and 7 bases from J, with 15 bases between. The germline V gene encodes CDR1 MNHNS and CDR2 SASEGT. The CDR3 has 16 residues. CDR3 region: CASSEAPWGNVEKLFF. CDR3 DNA: TGTGCCAGCAGTGAAGCCCCTTGGGGGAATGTTGAAAAACTGTTTTTT.

The rearrangement links TRBV5-1 to TRBJ2-7; 11 nucleotides agree with TRBD1. CDR1 is SGHRS and CDR2 is YFSETQ in the germline V gene. The CDR3 contains 15 residues. Germline trimming cut 0 bases from V and 4 bases from J; bases unmatched to any gene: 3. The CDR3 region is CASSLDGQGAYEQYF. The CDR3 region has the DNA TGCGCCAGCAGCTTGGATGGACAGGGGGCTTACGAGCAGTACTTC.

The rearrangement joins TRBV6-5 to TRBJ2-1; 11 bases are a match to TRBD1. The junction had 8 bases not matched to a gene; V was cut back by 5 bases and J by 8 bases. Germline V gene sequence: CDR1 MNHEY, CDR2 SVGAGI. This CDR3 has 15 amino acids. DNA of the CDR3: TGTGCCAGCAGTCTCCGGGACAGGGGGACCTATGAGCAGTTCTTC. Its protein is CASSLRDRGTYEQFF.

The V gene is TRBV2, the J gene TRBJ1-2; no definite D call. The CDR3 length is 11 residues. The germline gives CDR1 SNHLY, CDR2 FYNNEI. Trimming cost V 11 bases and J 8 bases, with 15 bases left between them. The CDR3 sequence: CALSDRRGYTF. The CDR3 DNA is TGTGCCTTGTCAGACCGGAGGGGCTACACCTTC. Based on the CDR3 plus reference TRBV2 and TRBJ1-2, the full variable domain is EPEVTQTPSHQVTQMGQEVILRCVPISNHLYFYWYRQILGQKVEFLVSFYNNEISEKSEIFDDQFSVERPDGSNFTLKIRSTKLEDSAMYFCALSDRRGYTFGSGTRLTVV.

The chain carries TRBV5-8 and TRBJ2-7, with D unresolved. This CDR3 region has 14 residues. Trimming cost V 4 bases and J 3 bases, with 14 bases left between them. In germline, CDR1 is SGHTS, CDR2 YDEGEE. CDR3 residues: CASSPTRPFYEQYF. DNA for the CDR3: TGTGCCAGCAGCCCGACACGGCCTTTCTACGAGCAGTACTTC.

Concerning this clone: Other DNA sequences within the sample encode an identical CDR3. This chain joins TRBV5-1 and TRBJ1-3; D gene ambiguous. CDR3 length: 15 residues. The germline V gene encodes CDR1 SGHRS and CDR2 YFSETQ. V was shortened by 1 base and J by 0 bases, with 8 bases between the two germline ends. The CDR3 region is CASSLRADSGNTIYF. In nucleotides, the CDR3 is TGCGCCAGCAGCTTGAGGGCGGACTCTGGAAACACCATATATTTT.

A word on this clone: Other DNA sequences of this sample code for an identical CDR3. V usage is TRBV5-4 and J usage is TRBJ1-2; D gene ambiguous. The CDR3 covers 14 residues. Germline assignment: CDR1 SGHNT and CDR2 YYREEE (reference sequence). V lost 0 bases and J lost 0, with 6 bases in between. The CDR3 spells CASSLAGANYGYTF. In DNA, the CDR3 is TGTGCCAGCAGCTTGGCTGGAGCTAACTATGGCTACACCTTC.

The V gene is TRBV9, the J gene TRBJ2-3; a weak D match, TRBD1 (5 bases). CDR1 is SGDLS, CDR2 YYNGEE, per germline. V was trimmed by 0 bases and J by 0 bases, leaving 8 bases between them. This CDR3 is 15 amino acids long. CDR3 sequence: CASSVARQSTDTQYF. The CDR3 bases are TGTGCCAGCAGCGTAGCTCGACAGAGCACAGATACGCAGTATTTT.

A single count supports this clone. This chain connects TRBV15 to TRBJ1-3; perhaps TRBD1 as D (6 bases). The CDR3 totals 17 residues. Between the trimmed V and J ends, which lost 1 base and 0 bases, there was a span of 13 bases. Germline V gene data show CDR1 as LNHNV and CDR2 as YYDKDF (reference sequence). The CDR3 sequence: CATSRVQGGLSGNTIYF. The CDR3 DNA follows: TGTGCCACCAGCAGAGTACAGGGCGGCCTCTCTGGAAACACCATATATTTT.

The chain recombines TRBV5-4 with TRBJ2-1; D is unresolved. V was trimmed by 5 bases and J by 5 bases, leaving 17 bases between them. The CDR3 has 15 amino acids. The germline V gene encodes CDR1 SGHNT and CDR2 YYREEE (reference sequence). CDR3 in amino acids: CASRRRPQSHNEQFF. The CDR3 bases are TGTGCCAGCAGGAGACGGCCACAGAGTCACAATGAGCAGTTCTTC.

CDR3 coding DNA: TGTGCCAGCAGCGTCTCCGGGACCCCCCCAGAGACCCAGTACTTC. Amino acid sequence: CASSVSGTPPETQYF. The V call is TRBV9, the J call TRBJ2-5; D tentatively fits TRBD1 or TRBD2 (5 bases each). Germline V gene sequence: CDR1 SGDLS, CDR2 YYNGEE. The CDR3 sequence is 15 residues long. With 2 bases removed from V and 4 bases from J, the gap between germline ends came to 15 bases.

The chain has TRBV7-9 and TRBJ2-3; D not certain. Germline V gene sequence: CDR1 SEHNR, CDR2 FQNEAQ (reference sequence). V shed 5 bases and J shed 5 bases, with 17 bases lying between them. The CDR3 sequence is 15 residues long. The CDR3 region is CASSPMVIGGDTQYF. The CDR3, as DNA: TGTGCCAGCAGCCCCATGGTAATCGGTGGAGATACGCAGTATTTT.

The J gene is TRBJ1-2, the V gene TRBV28; the match to TRBD1 covers 9 bases. CDR3 length: 15 residues. Trimming took 3 bases from V and 8 from J; bases not matched to a gene: 10. In germline, CDR1 is MDHEN, CDR2 SYDVKM. The CDR3 protein is CASSLGGQGERGYTF. CDR3 nucleotide sequence: TGTGCCAGCAGTTTGGGGGGACAGGGCGAACGGGGCTACACCTTC.

The V call is TRBV5-4, the J call TRBJ1-1, with 7 bases identical to TRBD1. V gave up 4 bases and J gave up 4 bases; unmatched junction bases: 7. This CDR3 has 14 amino acids. The germline CDR1 and CDR2 sequences are SGHNT and YYREEE (reference sequence). The DNA of the CDR3 is TGTGCCAGCAGCGCACAGGGGATGGTCACTGAAGCTTTCTTT. It specifies CASSAQGMVTEAFF.